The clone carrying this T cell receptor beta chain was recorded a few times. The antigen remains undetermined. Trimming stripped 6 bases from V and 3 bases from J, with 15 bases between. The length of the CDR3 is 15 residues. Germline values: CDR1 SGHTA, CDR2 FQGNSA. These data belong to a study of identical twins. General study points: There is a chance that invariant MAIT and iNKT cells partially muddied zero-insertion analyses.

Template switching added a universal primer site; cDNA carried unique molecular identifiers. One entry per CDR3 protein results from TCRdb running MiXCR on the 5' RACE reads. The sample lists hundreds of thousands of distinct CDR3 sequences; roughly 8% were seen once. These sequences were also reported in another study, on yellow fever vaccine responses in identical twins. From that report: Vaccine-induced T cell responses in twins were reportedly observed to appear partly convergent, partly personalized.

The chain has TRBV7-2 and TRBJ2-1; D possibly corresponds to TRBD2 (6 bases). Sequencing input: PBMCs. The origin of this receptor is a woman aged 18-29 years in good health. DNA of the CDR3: TGTGCCAGCAGAGGCGGGGAAGGGAACTACAATGAGCAGTTCTTC. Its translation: CASRGGEGNYNEQFF.